The 7 T cell receptor beta chains listed next were all sequenced from one sample in a study of early stage breast cancer tumors. The assay was immunoSEQ multiplex PCR, and TCRdb's table has in-frame clones only and misses some. The repertoire holds 50,000 to 65,000 clones, with about nine tenths as singletons. The sample taken for sequencing was blood. These receptors originate from an older person with breast cancer.

The chain has TRBV19 and TRBJ1-5; 8 bases are shared with TRBD1. Trimming cost V 7 bases and J 1 base; bases outside gene matches: 15. The CDR3 loop spans 18 amino acids. Germline assignment: CDR1 LNHDA and CDR2 SQIVND (reference sequence). The CDR3 nucleotides read TGTGCCAGTACTTATATCCGGGACAGGCTCACGAGCAATCAGCCCCAGCATTTT. Translated, it gives CASTYIRDRLTSNQPQHF.

The chain couples TRBV15 to TRBJ1-2, with TRBD1 matching over 8 bases. This CDR3 spans 16 amino acids. Germline V gene data show CDR1 as LNHNV and CDR2 as YYDKDF (reference sequence). With 0 bases clipped from V and 8 bases from J, the junction kept 11 bases outside the gene matches. CDR3 residues: CATSRDKPGGLSGYTF. The CDR3 DNA sequence: TGTGCCACCAGCAGAGATAAGCCAGGGGGCTTAAGCGGCTACACCTTC. Full variable domain (rest looked up from reference TRBV15 and TRBJ1-2): DAMVIQNPRYQVTQFGKPVTLSCSQTLNHNVMYWYQQKSSQAPKLLFHYYDKDFNNEADTPDNFQSRRPNTSFCFLDIRSPGLGDTAMYLCATSRDKPGGLSGYTFGSGTRLTVV.

Note on this clone: Sequence at one end of the junction differs from germline and may be a read error. V gene TRBV5-1 combines with J gene TRBJ2-7, with TRBD1 as a possible D gene (5 bases). The CDR3 runs to 15 residues. CDR1 is SGHRS, CDR2 YFSETQ, per germline. As DNA, the CDR3 is TGCGCCAGCAGCTTGGGGACACGGGCCTCCCACGAGCAGTACTTC. This encodes CASSLGTRASHEQYF.

V usage is TRBV9 and J usage is TRBJ2-7, with 7 nucleotides matching TRBD2. The trim removed 4 bases at V and 4 bases at J, leaving 8 bases unmatched. This CDR3 spans 14 amino acids. Germline assignment: CDR1 SGDLS and CDR2 YYNGEE. The chain's CDR3 is CASSPWGSGYEQYF. The CDR3 DNA reads as TGTGCCAGCAGCCCCTGGGGTAGCGGGTACGAGCAGTACTTC. The complete variable domain, with remaining parts taken from reference TRBV9 and TRBJ2-7, reads DSGVTQTPKHLITATGQRVTLRCSPRSGDLSVYWYQQSLDQGLQFLIQYYNGEERAKGNILERFSAQQFPDLHSELNLSSLELGDSALYFCASSPWGSGYEQYFGPGTRLTVT.

The chain has TRBV7-2 and TRBJ1-1; D perhaps matches TRBD1 (6 bases). V was shortened by 10 bases and J by 5 bases, with 20 bases between the two germline ends. Looked up from germline, CDR1 is SGHTA and CDR2 is FQGNSA. This CDR3 spans 14 amino acids. The CDR3 here is CAIRLKTGLTEAFF. CDR3 DNA sequence: TGTGCCATAAGATTGAAAACAGGGTTAACTGAAGCTTTCTTT.

The chain carries TRBV4-2 and TRBJ2-7; TRBD1 might be the D (5 bases). V was pared by 2 bases and J by 0 bases, with 11 bases between. CDR1 is LGHNA and CDR2 is YNFKEQ in the germline V gene. This CDR3 region has 15 residues. CDR3 sequence: CASSQWGYSSYEQYF. In nucleotides, the CDR3 is TGTGCCAGCAGCCAATGGGGCTACTCCTCCTACGAGCAGTACTTC.

J is TRBJ2-2 and V is TRBV7-2; a weak D match, TRBD2 (6 bases). This CDR3 has 14 amino acids. Trimming cost V 5 bases and J 4 bases, with 11 bases left between them. Germline loops: CDR1 SGHTA, CDR2 FQGNSA. This CDR3 is CASSKTSGTGELFF. DNA for the CDR3: TGTGCCAGCAGCAAGACTAGTGGCACCGGGGAGCTGTTTTTT.